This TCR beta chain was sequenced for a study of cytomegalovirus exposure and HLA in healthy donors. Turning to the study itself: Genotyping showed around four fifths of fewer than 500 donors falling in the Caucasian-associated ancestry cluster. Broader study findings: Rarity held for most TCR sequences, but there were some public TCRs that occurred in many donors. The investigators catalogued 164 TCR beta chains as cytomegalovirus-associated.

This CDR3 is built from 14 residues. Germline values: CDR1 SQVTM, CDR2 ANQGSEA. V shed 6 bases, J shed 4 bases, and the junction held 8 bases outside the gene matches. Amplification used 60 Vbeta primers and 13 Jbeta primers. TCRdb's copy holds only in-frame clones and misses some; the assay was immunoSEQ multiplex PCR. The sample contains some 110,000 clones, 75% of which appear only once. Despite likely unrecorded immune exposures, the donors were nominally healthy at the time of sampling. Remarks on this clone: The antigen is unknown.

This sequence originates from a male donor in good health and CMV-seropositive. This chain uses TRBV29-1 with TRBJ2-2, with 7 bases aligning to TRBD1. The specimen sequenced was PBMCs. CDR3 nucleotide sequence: TGCAGCGTCGATACAGGGGCGGGCACCGGGGAGCTGTTTTTT. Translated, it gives CSVDTGAGTGELFF.